The rows below give T cell receptor beta chains drawn from one sample of a study of T-cell memory formation after mild COVID-19. MiXCR, applied by TCRdb to the 5' RACE reads, yields one record per CDR3 protein. The sample has about 470,000 distinct CDR3 sequences, about 23% seen once. The sample consisted of PBMCs or a T cell subset sorted from them (not recorded which). These receptors were obtained from an adult woman who had mild COVID-19 (a few samples of this study predate the infection). Cell type and time point are not known. The conserved cysteine and the conserved F or W are not part of the CDR3 here. A D gene is named only where the DNA matches it firmly.

d_gene: -
v_gene: TRBV12-3/TRBV12-4
CDR3aa: ASSRETVYNEQF

d_gene: -
v_gene: TRBV27
CDR3aa: ASRASQGLYGYT

d_gene: -
v_gene: TRBV5-1
CDR3aa: ASSLDGQEDTQY

d_gene: -
v_gene: TRBV5-1
CDR3aa: ASSTSTSGGATDTQY

d_gene: TRBD2
v_gene: TRBV5-5
CDR3aa: ASRRLLAAYSYEQY

d_gene: -
v_gene: TRBV7-6
CDR3aa: ASSLGQFAEAF

d_gene: -
v_gene: TRBV6-5
CDR3aa: ASSYSGGPSYEQY

d_gene: TRBD1
v_gene: TRBV29-1
CDR3aa: SVALPGQNSYEQY

d_gene: -
v_gene: TRBV20-1
CDR3aa: SAKGGAAYNEQF

d_gene: TRBD2
v_gene: TRBV12-3/TRBV12-4
CDR3aa: ASSGLAGGSYEQY

d_gene: -
v_gene: TRBV10-3
CDR3aa: AIKSTVRYEQY

d_gene: TRBD1
v_gene: TRBV2
CDR3aa: ASRRWTGVQETQY

d_gene: -
v_gene: TRBV24-1
CDR3aa: ATSVNRDNQPQH

d_gene: -
v_gene: TRBV7-2
CDR3aa: ASSPQGREQY

d_gene: TRBD2
v_gene: TRBV9
CDR3aa: ASSVGLAGGTDTQY

d_gene: -
v_gene: TRBV5-1
CDR3aa: ASNQDTSYEQY

d_gene: TRBD2
v_gene: TRBV12-3/TRBV12-4
CDR3aa: ASSPSGGAHEQY

d_gene: -
v_gene: TRBV4-1
CDR3aa: ASSQVALAKNIQY

d_gene: -
v_gene: TRBV11-3
CDR3aa: ASSLWGVLSYEQY

d_gene: TRBD1
v_gene: TRBV27
CDR3aa: ASSPIGTGHEQY

d_gene: TRBD2
v_gene: TRBV20-1
CDR3aa: SAYGLAAGEQY

d_gene: -
v_gene: TRBV27
CDR3aa: ASSLSGRQLYEQY

d_gene: -
v_gene: TRBV6-5
CDR3aa: ASSYSWAAYEQY

d_gene: -
v_gene: TRBV12-3/TRBV12-4
CDR3aa: ASSPLGGREDTQY

d_gene: -
v_gene: TRBV6-2/TRBV6-3
CDR3aa: ASSSHRLGAEAF

d_gene: -
v_gene: TRBV6-2/TRBV6-3
CDR3aa: ASSYSGGREETQY

d_gene: TRBD2
v_gene: TRBV12-3/TRBV12-4
CDR3aa: ASSLAGGGSYEQY

d_gene: -
v_gene: TRBV4-1
CDR3aa: ASSQGTGPGAQY

d_gene: -
v_gene: TRBV9
CDR3aa: ASSNGQRSYEQY

d_gene: TRBD2
v_gene: TRBV7-9
CDR3aa: ASSLAGIGYEQY

d_gene: -
v_gene: TRBV14
CDR3aa: ASSQDRGGFLTQETQY

d_gene: -
v_gene: TRBV9
CDR3aa: ASSVDGEQGEAF

d_gene: TRBD1
v_gene: TRBV5-1
CDR3aa: ASSYSTGGVLQETQY

d_gene: -
v_gene: TRBV18
CDR3aa: ASSPLPEADTQY

d_gene: TRBD2
v_gene: TRBV3-1
CDR3aa: ASSQDRLAGPNEQF

d_gene: TRBD1
v_gene: TRBV7-7
CDR3aa: ASSPTGTGGGEQY

d_gene: -
v_gene: TRBV7-9
CDR3aa: ASSLGPWMGYGYT

d_gene: TRBD2
v_gene: TRBV12-3/TRBV12-4
CDR3aa: ASSFSSGGVMNNEQF

d_gene: -
v_gene: TRBV5-1
CDR3aa: ASSFLPGDQPQH

d_gene: TRBD1
v_gene: TRBV9
CDR3aa: ASSVQGQGDTEAF

d_gene: -
v_gene: TRBV7-2
CDR3aa: ASSLVGVGAKNIQY

d_gene: -
v_gene: TRBV24-1
CDR3aa: ATSDLWPDTQY

d_gene: TRBD1
v_gene: TRBV5-1
CDR3aa: ASTADRDTEAF

d_gene: TRBD1
v_gene: TRBV6-5
CDR3aa: ASSYSGTGGEPQH

d_gene: -
v_gene: TRBV29-1
CDR3aa: SVGESPSGNTIY

d_gene: TRBD2
v_gene: TRBV6-5
CDR3aa: ASRPGLAWSYEQY

d_gene: TRBD1
v_gene: TRBV14
CDR3aa: ASSPGGSTEAF

d_gene: -
v_gene: TRBV29-1
CDR3aa: SVAVSGFIQY